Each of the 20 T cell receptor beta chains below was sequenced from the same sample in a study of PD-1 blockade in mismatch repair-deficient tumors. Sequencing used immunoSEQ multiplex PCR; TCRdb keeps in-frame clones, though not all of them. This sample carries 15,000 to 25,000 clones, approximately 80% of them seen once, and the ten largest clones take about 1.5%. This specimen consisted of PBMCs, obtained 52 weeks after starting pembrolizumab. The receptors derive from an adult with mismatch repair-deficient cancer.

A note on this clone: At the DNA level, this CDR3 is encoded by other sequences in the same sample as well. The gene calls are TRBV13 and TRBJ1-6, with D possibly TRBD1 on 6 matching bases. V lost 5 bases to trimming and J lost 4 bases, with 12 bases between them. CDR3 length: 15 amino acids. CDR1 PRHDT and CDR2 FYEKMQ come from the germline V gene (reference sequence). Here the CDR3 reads CASSKTGTYNSPLHF. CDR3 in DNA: TGTGCCAGCAGCAAGACAGGCACTTATAATTCACCCCTCCACTTT.

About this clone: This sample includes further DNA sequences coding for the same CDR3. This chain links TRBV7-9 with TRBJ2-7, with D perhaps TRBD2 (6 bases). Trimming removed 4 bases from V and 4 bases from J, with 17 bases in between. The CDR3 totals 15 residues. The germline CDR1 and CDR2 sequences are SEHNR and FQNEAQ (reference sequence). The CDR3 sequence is CASSSGTPGIYEQYF. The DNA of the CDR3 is TGTGCCAGCAGCTCAGGGACTCCGGGGATTTACGAGCAGTACTTC.

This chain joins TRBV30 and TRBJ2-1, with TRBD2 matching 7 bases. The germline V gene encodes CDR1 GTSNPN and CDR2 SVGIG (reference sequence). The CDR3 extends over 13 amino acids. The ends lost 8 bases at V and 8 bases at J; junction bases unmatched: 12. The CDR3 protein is CAVWTSATYEQFF. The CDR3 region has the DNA TGTGCCGTATGGACTAGTGCAACGTATGAGCAGTTCTTC.

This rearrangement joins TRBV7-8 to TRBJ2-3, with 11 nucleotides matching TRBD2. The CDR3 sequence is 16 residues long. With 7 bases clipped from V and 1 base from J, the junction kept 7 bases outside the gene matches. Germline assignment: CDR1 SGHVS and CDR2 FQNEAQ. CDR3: CASTPLAGDGTDTQYF. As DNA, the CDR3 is TGTGCCAGCACCCCACTAGCGGGAGACGGCACAGATACGCAGTATTTT.

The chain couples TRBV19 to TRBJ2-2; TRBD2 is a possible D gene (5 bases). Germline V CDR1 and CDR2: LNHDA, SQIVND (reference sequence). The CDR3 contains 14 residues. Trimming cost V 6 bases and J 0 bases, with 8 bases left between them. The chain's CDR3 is CASRSGTNTGELFF. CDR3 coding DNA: TGTGCCAGTAGAAGCGGTACGAACACCGGGGAGCTGTTTTTT. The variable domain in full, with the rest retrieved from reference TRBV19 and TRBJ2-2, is DGGITQSPKYLFRKEGQNVTLSCEQNLNHDAMYWYRQDPGQGLRLIYYSQIVNDFQKGDIAEGYSVSREKKESFPLTVTSAQKNPTAFYLCASRSGTNTGELFFGEGSRLTVL.

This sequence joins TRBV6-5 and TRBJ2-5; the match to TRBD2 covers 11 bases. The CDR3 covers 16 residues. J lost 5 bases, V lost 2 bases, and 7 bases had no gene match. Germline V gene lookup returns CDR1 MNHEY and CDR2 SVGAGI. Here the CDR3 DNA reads TGTGCCAGCAGTTACGGGGTAGCGGGAGGGCAGGAGACCCAGTACTTC. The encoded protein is CASSYGVAGGQETQYF.

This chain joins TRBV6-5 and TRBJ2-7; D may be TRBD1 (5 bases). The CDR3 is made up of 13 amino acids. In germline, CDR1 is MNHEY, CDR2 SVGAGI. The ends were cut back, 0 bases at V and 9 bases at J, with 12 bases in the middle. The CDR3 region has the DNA TGTGCCAGCAGTTACTCGTTGACAGCCGCGCAGTACTTC. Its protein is CASSYSLTAAQYF.

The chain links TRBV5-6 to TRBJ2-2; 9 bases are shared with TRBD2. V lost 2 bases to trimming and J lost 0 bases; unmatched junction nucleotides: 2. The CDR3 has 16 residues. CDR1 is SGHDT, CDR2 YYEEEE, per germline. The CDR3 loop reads CASSLGLASNTGELFF. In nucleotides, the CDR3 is TGTGCCAGCAGCTTAGGACTAGCGTCGAACACCGGGGAGCTGTTTTTT. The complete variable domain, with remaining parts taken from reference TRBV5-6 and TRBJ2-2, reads DAGVTQSPTHLIKTRGQQVTLRCSPKSGHDTVSWYQQALGQGPQFIFQYYEEEERQRGNFPDRFSGHQFPNYSSELNVNALLLGDSALYLCASSLGLASNTGELFFGEGSRLTVL.

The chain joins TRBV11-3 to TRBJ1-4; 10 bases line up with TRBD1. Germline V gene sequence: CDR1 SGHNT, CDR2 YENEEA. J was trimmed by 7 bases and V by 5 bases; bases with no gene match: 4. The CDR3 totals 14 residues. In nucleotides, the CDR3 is TGTGCCAGCAGCCCGACAGGGGGCGGTGAAAAACTGTTTTTT. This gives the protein CASSPTGGGEKLFF. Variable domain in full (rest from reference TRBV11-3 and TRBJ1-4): EAGVVQSPRYKIIEKKQPVAFWCNPISGHNTLYWYLQNLGQGPELLIRYENEEAVDDSQLPKDRFSAERLKGVDSTLKIQPAELGDSAVYLCASSPTGGGEKLFFGSGTQLSVL.

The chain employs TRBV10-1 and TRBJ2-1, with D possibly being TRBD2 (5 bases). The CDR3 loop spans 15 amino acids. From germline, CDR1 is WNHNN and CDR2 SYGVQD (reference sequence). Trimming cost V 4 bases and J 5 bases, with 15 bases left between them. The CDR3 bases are TGCGCCAGCAGTGTGGGCTCGGGATCACACAATGAGCAGTTCTTC. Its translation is CASSVGSGSHNEQFF.

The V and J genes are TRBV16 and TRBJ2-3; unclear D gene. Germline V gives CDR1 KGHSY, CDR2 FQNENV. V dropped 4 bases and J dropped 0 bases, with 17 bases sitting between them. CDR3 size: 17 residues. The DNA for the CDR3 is TGTGCCAGCAGCCTTCGGATTAGCAGAACAAGCACAGATACGCAGTATTTT. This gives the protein CASSLRISRTSTDTQYF.

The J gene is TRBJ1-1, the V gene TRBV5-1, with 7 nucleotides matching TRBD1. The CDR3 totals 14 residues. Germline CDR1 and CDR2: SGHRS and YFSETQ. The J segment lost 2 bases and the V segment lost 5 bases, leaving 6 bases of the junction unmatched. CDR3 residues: CASRSEGANTEAFF. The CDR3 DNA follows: TGCGCCAGCAGGTCGGAGGGGGCCAACACTGAAGCTTTCTTT.

The CDR3 nucleotides read TGTGCCAGCAGCGTCGCAGGGAGGGAAGATGGCTACACCTTC. Protein product: CASSVAGREDGYTF. The V call is TRBV9, the J call TRBJ1-2; weak D call: TRBD1 (5 bases). The CDR3 spans 14 residues. V lost 2 bases and J 6 bases, leaving 14 bases between the germline ends. Germline V lookup: CDR1 SGDLS, CDR2 YYNGEE.

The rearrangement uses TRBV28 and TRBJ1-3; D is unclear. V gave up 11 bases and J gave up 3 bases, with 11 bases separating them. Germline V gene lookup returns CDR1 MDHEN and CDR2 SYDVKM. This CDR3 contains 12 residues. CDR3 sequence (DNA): TGTGCCGCACGGAGAGTTGGAAACACCATATATTTT. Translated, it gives CAARRVGNTIYF. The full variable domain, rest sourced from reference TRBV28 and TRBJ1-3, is DVKVTQSSRYLVKRTGEKVFLECVQDMDHENMFWYRQDPGLGLRLIYFSYDVKMKEKGDIPEGYSVSREKKERFSLILESASTNQTSMYLCAARRVGNTIYFGEGSWLTVV.

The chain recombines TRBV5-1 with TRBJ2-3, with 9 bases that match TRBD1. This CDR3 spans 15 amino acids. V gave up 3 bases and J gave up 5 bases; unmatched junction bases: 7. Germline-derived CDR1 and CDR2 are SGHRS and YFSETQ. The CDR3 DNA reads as TGCGCCAGCAGCTCTACAGGGGGCCCTATAGATACGCAGTATTTT. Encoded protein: CASSSTGGPIDTQYF.

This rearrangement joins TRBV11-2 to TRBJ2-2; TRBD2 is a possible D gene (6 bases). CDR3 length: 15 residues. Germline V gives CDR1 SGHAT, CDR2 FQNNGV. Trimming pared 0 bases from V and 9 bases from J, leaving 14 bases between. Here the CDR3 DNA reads TGTGCCAGCAGCTTAGATCCCCTAGCGACCTGGGAGCTGTTTTTT. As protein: CASSLDPLATWELFF.

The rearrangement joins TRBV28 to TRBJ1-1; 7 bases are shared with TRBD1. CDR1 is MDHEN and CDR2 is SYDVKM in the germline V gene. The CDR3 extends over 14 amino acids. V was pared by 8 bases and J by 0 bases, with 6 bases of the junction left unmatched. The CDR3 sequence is CASDRQGMNTEAFF. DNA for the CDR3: TGTGCCAGCGACCGACAGGGTATGAACACTGAAGCTTTCTTT.

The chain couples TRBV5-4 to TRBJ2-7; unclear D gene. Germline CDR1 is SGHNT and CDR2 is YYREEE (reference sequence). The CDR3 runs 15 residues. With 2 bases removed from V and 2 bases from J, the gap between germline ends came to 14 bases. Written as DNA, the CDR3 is TGTGCCAGCAGCTTTGCGAAGCGCGGCGCCTACGAGCAGTACTTC. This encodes CASSFAKRGAYEQYF. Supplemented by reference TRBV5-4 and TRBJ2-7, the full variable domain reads ETGVTQSPTHLIKTRGQQVTLRCSSQSGHNTVSWYQQALGQGPQFIFQYYREEENGRGNFPPRFSGLQFPNYSSELNVNALELDDSALYLCASSFAKRGAYEQYFGPGTRLTVT.

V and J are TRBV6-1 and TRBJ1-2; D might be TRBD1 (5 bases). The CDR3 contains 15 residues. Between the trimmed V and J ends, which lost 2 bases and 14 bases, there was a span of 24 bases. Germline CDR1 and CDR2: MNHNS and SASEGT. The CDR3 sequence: CASSESSGAGLGDTF. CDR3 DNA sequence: TGTGCCAGCAGTGAATCTTCTGGAGCGGGCCTGGGGGATACCTTC.

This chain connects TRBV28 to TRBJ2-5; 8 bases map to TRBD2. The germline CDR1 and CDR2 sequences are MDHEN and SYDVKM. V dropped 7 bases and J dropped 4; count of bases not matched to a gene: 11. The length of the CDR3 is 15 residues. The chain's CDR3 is CASTRGGTGGETQYF. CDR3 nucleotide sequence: TGTGCCAGCACCCGGGGGGGGACGGGGGGAGAGACCCAGTACTTC. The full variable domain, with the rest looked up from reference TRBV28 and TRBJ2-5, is DVKVTQSSRYLVKRTGEKVFLECVQDMDHENMFWYRQDPGLGLRLIYFSYDVKMKEKGDIPEGYSVSREKKERFSLILESASTNQTSMYLCASTRGGTGGETQYFGPGTRLLVL.